The entry below describes one TCR beta chain. Its antigen is not identified. This specimen comes from a study of cytomegalovirus exposure and HLA in healthy donors. Overall study results and limits: Roughly uniform sequencing depth across donors was assumed, possibly incorrectly. A prior analysis recorded that most TCR beta V segments were productive about 87% or about 30% of the time.

V was pared by 4 bases and J by 3 bases, with 5 bases of the junction left unmatched. CDR3 length: 15 amino acids. The V gene's germline CDR1 is SEHNR and CDR2 FQNEAQ (reference sequence). PCR was performed using 60 Vbeta and 13 Jbeta primers. Some clones are missing from TCRdb's copy, which holds only in-frame ones; the method was immunoSEQ multiplex PCR. The data show approximately 150,000 clones, with about two thirds seen just once and 2.5% to 3% held by the top ten. This clonotype was sampled from a woman under 40 in good health and CMV-seronegative. The specimen was PBMCs. The genes are TRBV7-9 and TRBJ2-2; 7 bases line up with TRBD2. In DNA, the CDR3 is TGTGCCAGCAGCTCTCGGGGGGAAGACACCGGGGAGCTGTTTTTT. Its protein is CASSSRGEDTGELFF.